Below, 15 T cell receptor beta chains from the same sample are listed, as sequenced in a study of cytomegalovirus exposure and HLA in healthy donors. This PCR relied on a set of 60 Vbeta primers and 13 Jbeta primers. TCRdb's table, derived via immunoSEQ multiplex PCR, lists solely in-frame clones and lacks some. This table has tens of thousands of clones, 70% appearing once. The specimen sequenced was PBMCs. Receptors originate from a woman between 45 and 65 years old in good health and CMV-seropositive.

The chain joins TRBV28 to TRBJ1-1; D is unresolved. Trimming cost V 4 bases and J 8 bases, with 11 bases left between them. Germline-derived CDR1 and CDR2 are MDHEN and SYDVKM. The CDR3 is 12 amino acids. CDR3 region: CASSSPGIEAFF. As DNA, the CDR3 is TGTGCCAGCAGTTCTCCAGGTATCGAAGCTTTCTTT.

The CDR3 DNA reads TGTGCCAGCAGCATAGGACAGGGGGCTGGGAATCAGCCCCAGCATTTT. Translation gives CASSIGQGAGNQPQHF. This rearrangement joins TRBV27 to TRBJ1-5, with 11 bases fitting TRBD1. In germline, CDR1 is MNHEY, CDR2 SMNVEV (reference sequence). CDR3 length: 16 residues. With V trimmed by 6 bases and J by 4 bases, 8 bases remained unmatched.

V gene TRBV19 combines with J gene TRBJ2-1, with 13 bases identical to TRBD2. Germline V CDR1 and CDR2: LNHDA, SQIVND (reference sequence). Losses at the gene ends were 3 bases for V and 4 bases for J; bases not matched to a gene: 6. The CDR3 is 17 residues long. CDR3 residues: CASSIRGTSGIYNEQFF. The CDR3 DNA sequence: TGTGCCAGTAGTATTCGGGGGACTAGCGGGATATACAATGAGCAGTTCTTC. The entire variable domain, with the rest obtained from reference TRBV19 and TRBJ2-1, is as follows: DGGITQSPKYLFRKEGQNVTLSCEQNLNHDAMYWYRQDPGQGLRLIYYSQIVNDFQKGDIAEGYSVSREKKESFPLTVTSAQKNPTAFYLCASSIRGTSGIYNEQFFGPGTRLTVL.

For this clone: One end of the junction varies from germline; a read error may be responsible. The chain has TRBV7-9 and TRBJ2-1; 8 bases are shared with TRBD1. CDR3 length: 16 residues. Germline V gene data show CDR1 as SEHNR and CDR2 as FQNEAQ (reference sequence). CDR3 residues: CSSSSNRGNSYNEQFF. The CDR3 DNA follows: TGTTCCAGCAGCTCTAACAGGGGGAACTCCTACAATGAGCAGTTCTTC.

This clone was detected only a few times. The chain links TRBV5-1 to TRBJ2-4, with a possible D match to TRBD1 (6 bases). Germline CDR1 SGHRS, CDR2 YFSETQ. The CDR3 is 18 residues long. Trimming took 2 bases from V and 3 from J, leaving 21 bases between them. The CDR3, as DNA: TGCGCCAGCAGCTTTCGGGACATAAACGCTTTAGGCAAAAACATTCAGTACTTC. This translates into CASSFRDINALGKNIQYF.

This sequence joins TRBV5-1 and TRBJ1-2; 8 nucleotides match TRBD1. V was clipped by 3 bases and J by 7 bases; unmatched bases: 5. The CDR3 loop spans 13 amino acids. Germline-derived CDR1 and CDR2 are SGHRS and YFSETQ. The CDR3 is CASSWAGGSGYTF. The DNA of the CDR3 is TGCGCCAGCAGCTGGGCAGGGGGCTCTGGCTACACCTTC.

The rearrangement uses TRBV18 and TRBJ2-1, with D tentatively TRBD1 (7 bases). The V gene's germline CDR1 is KGHSH and CDR2 LQKENI. This CDR3 spans 17 amino acids. V lost 3 bases, J lost 8 bases, and 23 bases lay in between. The DNA of the CDR3 is TGTGCCAGCTCACCGGGGCAGGGGGGCTTAGTATCCGATGAGCAGTTCTTC. Its translation: CASSPGQGGLVSDEQFF.

The rearrangement links TRBV5-4 to TRBJ1-1; 9 nucleotides align to TRBD1. V trimming: 0 bases; J trimming: 9 bases; junction bases outside the gene matches: 0. Germline V CDR1 and CDR2: SGHNT, YYREEE (reference sequence). This CDR3 region has 12 residues. The CDR3 loop is CASSLDRGQAFF. The CDR3 region has the DNA TGTGCCAGCAGCTTGGACAGGGGGCAAGCTTTCTTT.

A few counts support this clone. CDR3 protein: CASSLPAGIAYEQYF. As DNA, the CDR3 is TGTGCCAGCAGCTTGCCCGCGGGGATAGCCTACGAGCAGTACTTC. The chain employs TRBV5-4 and TRBJ2-7; the D gene is possibly TRBD2 (6 bases). V was cut by 1 base and J by 2 bases, with 13 bases left in between. The CDR3 is 15 residues long. Germline V gives CDR1 SGHNT, CDR2 YYREEE (reference sequence).

To note about this clone: Its ends do not fully match the called genes, so a read error is possible. The gene calls are TRBV7-9 and TRBJ1-6, with D unresolved. Germline-derived CDR1 and CDR2 are SEHNR and FQNEAQ (reference sequence). The CDR3 is 12 amino acids. As DNA, the CDR3 is TGTTCCAGCACCCAGAATAATTCACCCCTCCACTTT. Its translation: CSSTQNNSPLHF. Looking up the rest from reference TRBV7-9 and TRBJ1-6 gives the full variable domain: DTGVSQNPRHKITKRGQNVTFRCDPISEHNRLYWYRQTLGQGPEFLTYFQNEAQLEKSRLLSDRFSAERPKGSFSTLEIQRTEQGDSAMYLCSSTQNNSPLHFGNGTRLTVT.

The chain uses TRBV5-1 and TRBJ2-1, with D perhaps TRBD2 (6 bases). Per germline, CDR1 SGHRS and CDR2 YFSETQ. The CDR3 totals 15 residues. V was pared by 2 bases and J by 7 bases, with 16 bases between. CDR3 DNA: TGCGCCAGCAGCTTACCCGGGAGCTCCGCGAATGAGCAGTTCTTC. It specifies CASSLPGSSANEQFF.

This clone was recorded a few times. The chain combines TRBV7-9 with TRBJ2-7; the D gene is possibly TRBD2 (6 bases). CDR3 length equals 15 residues. From germline, CDR1 is SEHNR and CDR2 FQNEAQ (reference sequence). Trimming pared 4 bases from V and 3 bases from J, leaving 16 bases between. Written as DNA, the CDR3 is TGTGCCAGCAGCTCAGCCGGGACTGGACACTACGAGCAGTACTTC. This translates into CASSSAGTGHYEQYF.

This chain connects TRBV28 to TRBJ2-7, with 10 bases fitting TRBD2. V shed 6 bases, J shed 4 bases, and the junction held 15 bases outside the gene matches. Germline V gene lookup returns CDR1 MDHEN and CDR2 SYDVKM. CDR3 size: 17 residues. The CDR3: CASRNTRSRTSGYEQYF. In DNA form, the CDR3 reads TGTGCCAGCAGAAACACTCGATCCCGGACTAGCGGATACGAGCAGTACTTC.

The V call is TRBV7-2, the J call TRBJ2-1; D might be TRBD2 (6 bases). This CDR3 spans 16 amino acids. V was cut by 4 bases and J by 6 bases, with 19 bases left in between. In germline, CDR1 is SGHTA, CDR2 FQGNSA. The CDR3 loop is CASSYRGVAPVNEQFF. The CDR3, as DNA: TGTGCCAGCAGCTATCGCGGGGTAGCGCCGGTCAATGAGCAGTTCTTC.

The chain uses TRBV5-1 and TRBJ2-3; a possible D gene is TRBD2 (5 bases). Germline V gives CDR1 SGHRS, CDR2 YFSETQ. This CDR3 comprises 13 residues. The germline V and J ends were trimmed by 7 bases and 10 bases, with 19 bases remaining between them. CDR3: CASFSVARSAQYF. CDR3 bases: TGCGCCAGCTTTTCCGTAGCGAGGAGCGCGCAGTATTTT. The complete variable domain, with remaining parts taken from reference TRBV5-1 and TRBJ2-3, reads KAGVTQTPRYLIKTRGQQVTLSCSPISGHRSVSWYQQTPGQGLQFLFEYFSETQRNKGNFPGRFSGRQFSNSRSEMNVSTLELGDSALYLCASFSVARSAQYFGPGTRLTVL.